These 3 T cell receptor beta chains came from one sample sequenced in a study of regulatory T cells in long-lasting Graves disease. Sequencing libraries for TCR beta were prepared with iRepertoire HTBI primers and Arm-PCR of CDR3 regions. TCRdb itself ran the multiplex PCR reads through MiXCR, one entry per CDR3 protein. This sample carries about 450,000 distinct CDR3 sequences, roughly 15% of them seen once, and the ten largest clones take about 11%. Time point defined: newly diagnosed GD, antithyroid drugs for less than 3 months. There was RNA extracted from PBMCs, and the TCR library was made from it. The same specimen was also included in a second study, on T cells in Graves' hyperthyroidism and ophthalmopathy.

The sample was peripheral blood mononuclear cells (PBMCs), taken at new diagnosis, from a patient treated with antithyroid drugs. Receptor source: a woman aged 30 to 39 with Graves disease.

This clonotype was seen at least ten times. The chain couples TRBV2 to TRBJ2-5; no clear D gene. The CDR3 runs to 14 residues. The germline CDR1 and CDR2 sequences are SNHLY and FYNNEI. The V end was cut by 4 bases, the J end by 0 bases, with 9 bases between. CDR3 DNA sequence: TGTGCCAGCAGTGGTGGCTCTAACCAAGAGACCCAGTACTTC. It is translated as CASSGGSNQETQYF.

In its sample, this clonotype was seen many times. The rearrangement uses TRBV18 and TRBJ2-7; D gene ambiguous. This CDR3 is built from 13 residues. Germline loops: CDR1 KGHSH, CDR2 LQKENI. Trimming took 2 bases from V and 4 from J, leaving 9 bases between them. CDR3 residues: CASSPSQQYEQYF. The CDR3 DNA follows: TGTGCCAGCTCACCAAGTCAGCAATACGAGCAGTACTTC.

This clonotype was seen at least ten times. J is TRBJ1-2 and V is TRBV2; the D is unclear. Per the germline V gene, CDR1 is SNHLY and CDR2 is FYNNEI. This CDR3 region has 14 residues. Deletions cut 2 bases from V and 4 bases from J, with 11 bases between. The DNA of the CDR3 is TGTGCCAGCAGTGAATTTGACAAGCTCTATGGCTACACCTTC. Its translation is CASSEFDKLYGYTF.